This T cell receptor (beta chain) was identified during a study of long-term antiretroviral therapy in people with HIV. Study conclusions and caveats: CDR3 lengths in HIV samples spanned a narrower range than controls.

Remarks on this clone: The antigen is not known.

Assay version v3.0 of immunoSEQ was used, and it was run at survey level. Sequencing used immunoSEQ multiplex PCR; TCRdb keeps in-frame clones, though not all of them. The sample lists about 40,000 clones; 86% were seen once. The length of the CDR3 is 13 residues. With 3 bases removed from V and 5 bases from J, the gap between germline ends came to 10 bases. Germline CDR1 and CDR2: KGHSH and LQKENI. V gene TRBV18 combines with J gene TRBJ2-5; a possible D gene is TRBD2 (5 bases). Sequenced material: unsorted PBMCs, taken 1.2 years after starting antiretroviral therapy. The source is a woman aged 45-65 years with HIV. CDR3 sequence (DNA): TGTGCCAGCTCACCCTCCGGGATGGAGACCCAGTACTTC. Protein: CASSPSGMETQYF.